This TCR beta chain derives from a study of molecular identifiers for immune sequencing clone quantification. Across the whole study: Replicate RNA from about 19,000 or 110,000 naive CD8 T cells formed five aliquots; four were sequenced. The study, taken as a whole, reports: Single-cell amounts of spiked Jurkat TCR RNA were reportedly detectable among over 750,000 naive cells.

The CDR3 has 17 residues. CDR1 and CDR2 from the germline V gene are LNHDA and SQIVND (reference sequence). V shed 3 bases, J shed 0 bases, and the junction held 7 bases outside the gene matches. On this clonotype itself: Its antigen is undetermined.

A single record per CDR3 protein comes from TCRdb applying MiXCR to the PCR reads. The sample holds approximately 100,000 distinct CDR3 sequences; roughly 34% are singletons and the top ten take 4% to 5%. This chain links TRBV19 with TRBJ2-1, with 8 bases fitting TRBD2. This TCR was sampled from a human donor in good health. Some libraries in this study had Jurkat cell RNA spiked in. Source material: naive CD8+ T cells from blood, with Jurkat cell RNA spiked in. Subset noted: FACS-sorted CD8+CD4-CCR7+CD45RA+ naive T cells. The DNA for the CDR3 is TGTGCCAGTAGTATCGATAGCGGGGTACGCTCCTACAATGAGCAGTTCTTC. It encodes CASSIDSGVRSYNEQFF.